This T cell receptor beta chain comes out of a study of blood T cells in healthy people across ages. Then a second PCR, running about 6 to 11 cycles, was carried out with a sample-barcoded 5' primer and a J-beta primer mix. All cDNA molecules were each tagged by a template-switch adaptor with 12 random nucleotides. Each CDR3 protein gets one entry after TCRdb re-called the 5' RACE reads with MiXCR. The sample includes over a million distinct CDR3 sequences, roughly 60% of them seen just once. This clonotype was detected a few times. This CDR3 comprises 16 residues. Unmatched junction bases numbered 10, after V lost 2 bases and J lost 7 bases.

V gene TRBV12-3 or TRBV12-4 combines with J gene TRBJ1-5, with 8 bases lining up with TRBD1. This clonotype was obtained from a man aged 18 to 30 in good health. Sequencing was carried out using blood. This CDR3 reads CASSLYGQGATQPQHF. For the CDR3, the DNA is TGTGCCAGCAGTTTATATGGTCAGGGGGCGACCCAGCCCCAGCATTTT.